Listed below are T cell receptor beta chains from one sample, sequenced in a study of T-cell memory formation after mild COVID-19. TCRdb re-called the 5' RACE reads through MiXCR, storing one row per CDR3 protein. The table shows 210,000 or so distinct CDR3 sequences, with 10% to 13% occurring only once. Sequenced: PBMCs or a T cell subset sorted from them (not recorded which). These receptors were obtained from a man aged 18 to 30 who had mild COVID-19 (a few samples of this study predate the infection). Cell type and time point are not known. CDR3s include the opening cysteine and the closing phenylalanine or tryptophan. A D gene is named only where the DNA matches it firmly. Rows may omit the clone size; those that give it use once, few, many or a size class.

many TRBJ2-5 TRBD1 TRBV6-1 TGTGCCAGCAGAGCCATTTTACAGGGGCTTGGGGAAGAGACCCAGTACTTC CASRAILQGLGEETQYF
. TRBJ2-7 . TRBV11-2 TGTGCCAGCAGCCCCCGGGACAAAGGTTACGAGCAGTACTTC CASSPRDKGYEQYF
many TRBJ2-3 TRBD1 TRBV7-8 TGTGCCAGCAGGACAGGGGCCGCAGATACGCAGTATTTT CASRTGAADTQYF
few TRBJ2-3 . TRBV10-3 TGTGCCATCAGTGAGTCGATCACAGATACGCAGTATTTT CAISESITDTQYF
many TRBJ1-4 . TRBV27 TGTGCCAGCAGCCCCGGGACCCCATGGAAAGAAAAACTGTTTTTT CASSPGTPWKEKLFF
. TRBJ2-2 . TRBV7-9 TGTGCCAGCAGCTTGATGGGTCAGAACACCGGGGAGCTGTTTTTT CASSLMGQNTGELFF
few TRBJ2-1 . TRBV5-1 TGCGCCAGCAGCTTGGAAGGGGGGGATTACAATGAGCAGTTCTTC CASSLEGGDYNEQFF
few TRBJ1-2 TRBD1 TRBV5-1 TGCGCCAGCAGTTCGACTGGACAGGGTACTAACTATGGCTACACCTTC CASSSTGQGTNYGYTF
. TRBJ2-3 . TRBV12-3/TRBV12-4 TGTGCCAGCAGTGCTACAGGGACTACGCAGTATTTT CASSATGTTQYF
many TRBJ2-1 TRBD2 TRBV5-1 TGCGCCAGCAGCGCACTCACTAGCGGGGGGGCCCGTGAGCAGTTCTTC CASSALTSGGAREQFF
few TRBJ2-5 TRBD2 TRBV9 TGTGCCAGCAGCGTAGGCGGGGAGGGGGAGACCCAGTACTTC CASSVGGEGETQYF
. TRBJ1-3 . TRBV7-2 TGTGCCAGCACCATTCAAGCACCCTCTGGAAACACCATATATTTT CASTIQAPSGNTIYF
few TRBJ1-1 . TRBV23-1 TGCGCCAGCAGTTCCGGACAGTCGAACACTGAAGCTTTCTTT CASSSGQSNTEAFF
. TRBJ1-1 . TRBV2 TGTGCCAGCAGCGCCAGTGTCGGGGACACTGAAGCTTTCTTT CASSASVGDTEAFF
. TRBJ1-4 . TRBV20-1 TGCAGTGCTAGAGGGGCAGGGTTGGATGAAAAACTGTTTTTT CSARGAGLDEKLFF
. TRBJ1-2 . TRBV5-1 TGCGCCAGCAGCTTGGGCGAGGGGTCTAACTATGGCTACACCTTC CASSLGEGSNYGYTF
few TRBJ2-3 . TRBV18 TGTGCCAGCTCACCTATGGGGGGGCTCATAGATACGCAGTATTTT CASSPMGGLIDTQYF
few TRBJ1-2 . TRBV5-1 TGCGCCAGCAGCCCCCGGGTTTTCTATGGCTACACCTTC CASSPRVFYGYTF
. TRBJ2-2 . TRBV7-2 TGTGCCAGCAGCCGTAATCGGCACACCGGGGAGCTGTTTTTT CASSRNRHTGELFF
few TRBJ2-3 TRBD2 TRBV20-1 TGCAGTGCTAGTCGAAACGGGGGGGCCGGAGATACGCAGTATTTT CSASRNGGAGDTQYF
few TRBJ1-3 . TRBV18 TGTGCCAGCTCACCAGGTCCCCTTATAAACACCATATATTTT CASSPGPLINTIYF
few TRBJ2-2 TRBD2 TRBV4-3 TGCGCCAGCAGCCCGGGGGGACTAACTTACGGGGAGCTGTTTTTT CASSPGGLTYGELFF
. TRBJ1-4 TRBD1 TRBV14 TGTGCCAGCAGCCTCCGGGACAGACAACAAAAACTGTTTTTT CASSLRDRQQKLFF
many TRBJ2-5 . TRBV4-1 TGCGCCAGCAGCCAAGCTGGAGCAGGGGGGGGGGAGACCCAGTACTTC CASSQAGAGGGETQYF
many TRBJ2-5 . TRBV3-1 TGTGCCAGCAGCCATCTGGGGGCAGCACAAGAGACCCAGTACTTC CASSHLGAAQETQYF
many TRBJ2-3 . TRBV5-1 TGCGCCAGCGGTCAACAGGGAGATACGCAGTATTTT CASGQQGDTQYF
. TRBJ1-6 TRBD1 TRBV4-3 TGCGCCAGCAGCCAGGGACACACAGGGGCCAATTCACCCCTCCACTTT CASSQGHTGANSPLHF
. TRBJ1-5 . TRBV27 TGTGCCAGCAGTTTAAGTGTCACGTATAGCAATCAGCCCCAGCATTTT CASSLSVTYSNQPQHF
few TRBJ1-5 . TRBV6-4 TGTGCCAGCAGTGATGCCCTGGCAAATCAGCCCCAGCATTTT CASSDALANQPQHF
. TRBJ1-2 TRBD1 TRBV29-1 TGCAGCGTTGATGCAGGGGGGAAACGATATGGCTACACCTTC CSVDAGGKRYGYTF
. TRBJ1-1 . TRBV6-6 TGTGCCAGCAGTTACGGGACGGGGAACACTGAAGCTTTCTTT CASSYGTGNTEAFF
few TRBJ1-6 . TRBV4-1 TGCGCCAGCAGCCAAGATTTGATACGGCAAAGCTCCTATAATTCACCCCTCCACTTT CASSQDLIRQSSYNSPLHF
few TRBJ2-3 TRBD2 TRBV20-1 TGCAGTGCTAGGGGTTCTAGACTAGCGGGGGAGTTGGATACGCAGTATTTT CSARGSRLAGELDTQYF
few TRBJ2-7 TRBD2 TRBV6-6 TGTGCCAGCTCTCTAGCGGGGTCGTCGAAAGAGCAGTACTTC CASSLAGSSKEQYF
. TRBJ1-1 . TRBV12-3/TRBV12-4 TGTGCCAGCACGCAGAACATGAACACTGAAGCTTTCTTT CASTQNMNTEAFF
. TRBJ2-1 . TRBV11-2 TGTGCCAGCAGCAAAAGACCTTCAGACGACAATGAGCAGTTCTTC CASSKRPSDDNEQFF
few TRBJ1-5 . TRBV28 TGTGCCAGCGGTGGTACCAATCAGCCCCAGCATTTT CASGGTNQPQHF
. TRBJ2-6 TRBD2 TRBV6-2/TRBV6-3 TGTGCCAGCAGTTACGGGGGGGCTGGGGCCAACGTCCTGACTTTC CASSYGGAGANVLTF
few TRBJ1-4 TRBD1 TRBV12-3/TRBV12-4 TGTGCCAGCACCCCCAACAGGGGGCACCGTGAAAAACTGTTTTTT CASTPNRGHREKLFF
many TRBJ1-2 . TRBV4-3 TGCGCCAGCAGCCGCACAGGGTTTTCGGGTGTGGGTGGCTACACCTTC CASSRTGFSGVGGYTF
. TRBJ1-2 TRBD1 TRBV20-1 TGCAGTGCTGGTACAGGGGCCCACTATGGCTACACCTTC CSAGTGAHYGYTF
many TRBJ1-2 . TRBV18 TGTGCCAGCTCACCGGACGGAGCACGCCTGAGATCAGCTTTTAACTATGGCTACACCTTC CASSPDGARLRSAFNYGYTF
few TRBJ2-4 . TRBV5-1 TGCGCCAGCAGGCTTGTTTACCAAGCCAAAAACATTCAGTACTTC CASRLVYQAKNIQYF
many TRBJ2-3 . TRBV5-4 TGTGCCAGCAGCCCCGGGGGGCCGGATACGCAGTATTTT CASSPGGPDTQYF
few TRBJ2-1 TRBD2 TRBV7-9 TGTGCCAGCAGCTTAGCCAGGGCTAGCGGGGGGGCGCGGAATGAGCAGTTCTTC CASSLARASGGARNEQFF
many TRBJ2-7 TRBD1 TRBV5-1 TGCGCCAGCACGGGACAGTCCTACGAGCAGTACTTC CASTGQSYEQYF
few TRBJ1-1 . TRBV7-2 TGTGCCAGCAGCTCCGGACAGCTCGGTAGAGCTTTCTTT CASSSGQLGRAFF
. TRBJ1-1 . TRBV29-1 TGCAGCCCCCTCCGGGTGAACACTGAAGCTTTCTTT CSPLRVNTEAFF
. TRBJ1-1 . TRBV6-2/TRBV6-3 TGTGCCAGCAGTTACGACGGGTGGACTGAAGCTTTCTTT CASSYDGWTEAFF
few TRBJ2-5 TRBD1 TRBV5-1 TGCGCCAGTTCAACCCGGGACAGGGAGGAGACCCAGTACTTC CASSTRDREETQYF
. TRBJ2-5 . TRBV18 TGTGCCAGCTCACCGTTATCTGAGACCCAGTACTTC CASSPLSETQYF
. TRBJ2-1 TRBD2 TRBV28 TGTGCCAGCGTAGCCCCGGGACTAATCTACAATGAGCAGTTCTTC CASVAPGLIYNEQFF
. TRBJ2-2 TRBD2 TRBV20-1 TGCAGTGCTAGGCGCGGGGGGGTAACCGGGGAGCTGTTTTTT CSARRGGVTGELFF
many TRBJ1-2 . TRBV5-1 TGCGCCAGCAGCATAGGGGATGGCTACACCTTC CASSIGDGYTF
many TRBJ1-2 . TRBV5-1 TGCGCCAGCAGCTTGAACCCCGGGACACAGCGTGGCTACACCTTC CASSLNPGTQRGYTF
. TRBJ1-2 . TRBV11-2 TGTGCCAGCAGCTCCGGTACCCATCTAGAACTTGGCTACACCTTC CASSSGTHLELGYTF
. TRBJ2-7 TRBD2 TRBV4-3 TGCGCCAGCAGCCAAGAGGGACTAGGCCACTACGAGCAGTACTTC CASSQEGLGHYEQYF
few TRBJ1-5 . TRBV4-1 TGCGCCAGCAGCCCATTCCTCCGTGACCCTAGGCCCCAGCATTTT CASSPFLRDPRPQHF
. TRBJ1-6 . TRBV6-5 TGTGCCAGCAGGACAGCGAATTCACCCCTCCACTTT CASRTANSPLHF
many TRBJ2-1 TRBD2 TRBV7-9 TGTGCCAGCAGCTTAGCGGCGGGGGGGTACAATGAGCAGTTCTTC CASSLAAGGYNEQFF